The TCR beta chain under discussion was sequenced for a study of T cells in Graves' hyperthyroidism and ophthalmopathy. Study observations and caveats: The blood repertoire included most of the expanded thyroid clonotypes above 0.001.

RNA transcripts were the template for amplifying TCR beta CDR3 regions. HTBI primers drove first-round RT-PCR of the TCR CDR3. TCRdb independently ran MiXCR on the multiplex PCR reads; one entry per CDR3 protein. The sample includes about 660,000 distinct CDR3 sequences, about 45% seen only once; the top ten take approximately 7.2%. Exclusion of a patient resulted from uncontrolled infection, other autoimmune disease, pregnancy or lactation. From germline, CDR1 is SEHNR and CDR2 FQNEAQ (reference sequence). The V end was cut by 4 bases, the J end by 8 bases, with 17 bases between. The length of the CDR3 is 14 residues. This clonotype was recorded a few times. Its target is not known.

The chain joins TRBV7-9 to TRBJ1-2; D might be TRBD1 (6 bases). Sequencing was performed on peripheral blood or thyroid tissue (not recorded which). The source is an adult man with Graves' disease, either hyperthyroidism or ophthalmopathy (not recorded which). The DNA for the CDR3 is TGTGCCAGCAGCTCCGCCCCAGGGGAACAAGGCTACACCTTC. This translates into CASSSAPGEQGYTF.